This T cell receptor (beta chain) was sequenced during a study of response to subunit inactivated influenza vaccine. General study findings and limits: Each seasonal influenza vaccination, the authors suggested, recruits few new T cells.

As for this clonotype: Its antigen is still unknown.

From the RT-PCR reads, TCRdb called clonotypes with MiXCR, one entry per CDR3 protein. This table holds approximately 700,000 distinct CDR3 sequences, roughly 14% found once. The sequence was collected from a man in his forties or fifties who received an inactivated influenza vaccine. This sample comprised PBMCs from blood, obtained around 15 days before vaccination.

The DNA of the CDR3 is TGTGCCAGCAGCCAAGATCCGGTCGGAGGGAGGTACACCGGGGAGCTGTTTTTT. Protein product: CASSQDPVGGRYTGELFF. The chain employs TRBV4-2 and TRBJ2-2; tentatively, D is TRBD2 (6 bases). This CDR3 spans 18 amino acids. V lost 0 bases, J lost 3 bases, and 17 bases lay in between. Looked up from germline, CDR1 is LGHNA and CDR2 is YNFKEQ.